Here is one TCR beta chain with its context. Its target is not known. Following RNA extraction, reverse transcription yielded cDNA that acted as the sequencing template. Profiled with immunoSEQ multiplex PCR; TCRdb holds only in-frame clones, not every one. The repertoire holds roughly 200,000 clones, with 50% to 70% as singletons. This entry belongs to a study of CD8+ T cells in alopecia areata. Overall study results and limits: Tissue-resident alphabeta T cells belonging to normal skin likewise get sequenced within scalp specimens. Whereas mice showed it more clearly, TCR sharing across patients was murkier, possibly because of HLA.

Those with alopecia areata gave lesional scalp punch biopsies and peripheral blood. A FACSAria was used to sort CD4+ and CD8+ T cells. These cells came from PBMCs. Sequenced here: CD4+ T cells sorted from blood, sampled at week 0. The TCR originated in a human donor with alopecia areata.

The CDR3 loop is CAINIGQTTDTQYF. The DNA of the CDR3 is TGTGCCATCAATATCGGACAGACCACAGATACGCAGTATTTT. The chain recombines TRBV10-3 with TRBJ2-3; weak D call: TRBD1 (6 bases). V gave up 7 bases and J gave up 2 bases, with 13 bases separating them. The CDR3 is made up of 14 amino acids. Germline-derived CDR1 and CDR2 are ENHRY and SYGVKD.